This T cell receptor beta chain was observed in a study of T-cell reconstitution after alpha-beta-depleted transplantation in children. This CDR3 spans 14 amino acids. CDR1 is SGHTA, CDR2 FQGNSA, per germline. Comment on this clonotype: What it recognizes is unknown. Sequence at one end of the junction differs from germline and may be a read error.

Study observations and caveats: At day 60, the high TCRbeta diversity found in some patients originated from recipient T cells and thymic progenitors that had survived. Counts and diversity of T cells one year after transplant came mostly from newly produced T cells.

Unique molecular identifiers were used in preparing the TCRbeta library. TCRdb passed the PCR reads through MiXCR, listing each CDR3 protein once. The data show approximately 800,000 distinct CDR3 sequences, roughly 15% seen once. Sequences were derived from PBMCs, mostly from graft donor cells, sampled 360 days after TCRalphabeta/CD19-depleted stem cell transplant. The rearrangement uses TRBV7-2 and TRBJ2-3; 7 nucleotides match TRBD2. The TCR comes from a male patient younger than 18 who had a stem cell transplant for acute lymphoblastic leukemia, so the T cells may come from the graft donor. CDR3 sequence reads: CASGFAGDTDTQYF. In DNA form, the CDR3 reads TGTGCCAGCGGCTTCGCGGGGGACACAGATACGCAGTATTTT.